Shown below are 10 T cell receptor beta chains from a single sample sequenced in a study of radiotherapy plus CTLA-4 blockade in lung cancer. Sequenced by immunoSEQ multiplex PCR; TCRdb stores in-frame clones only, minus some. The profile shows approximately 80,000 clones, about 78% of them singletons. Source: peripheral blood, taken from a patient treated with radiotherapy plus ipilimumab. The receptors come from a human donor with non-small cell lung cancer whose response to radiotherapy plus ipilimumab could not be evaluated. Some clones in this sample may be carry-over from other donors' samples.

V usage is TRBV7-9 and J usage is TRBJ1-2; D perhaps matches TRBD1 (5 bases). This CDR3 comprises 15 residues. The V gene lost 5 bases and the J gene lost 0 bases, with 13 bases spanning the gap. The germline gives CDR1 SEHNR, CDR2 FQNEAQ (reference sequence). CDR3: CASSRGFPANYGYTF. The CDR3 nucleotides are TGTGCCAGCAGCCGGGGGTTCCCAGCTAACTATGGCTACACCTTC.

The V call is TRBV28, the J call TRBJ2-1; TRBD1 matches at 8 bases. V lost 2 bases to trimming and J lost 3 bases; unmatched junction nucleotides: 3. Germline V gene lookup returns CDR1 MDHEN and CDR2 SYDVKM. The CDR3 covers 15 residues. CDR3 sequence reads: CASSLIGQGYNEQFF. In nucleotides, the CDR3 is TGTGCCAGCAGTTTAATAGGACAGGGCTACAATGAGCAGTTCTTC.

This chain's CDR3 is CASSLYAVGGTEAFF. In DNA form, the CDR3 reads TGTGCCAGCAGTTTATATGCAGTGGGGGGAACTGAAGCTTTCTTT. The rearrangement links TRBV27 to TRBJ1-1; a possible D gene is TRBD1 (5 bases). Germline V gene data show CDR1 as MNHEY and CDR2 as SMNVEV (reference sequence). Trimming left V 1 base short and J 5 bases short, with 14 bases between. The CDR3 is made up of 15 amino acids.

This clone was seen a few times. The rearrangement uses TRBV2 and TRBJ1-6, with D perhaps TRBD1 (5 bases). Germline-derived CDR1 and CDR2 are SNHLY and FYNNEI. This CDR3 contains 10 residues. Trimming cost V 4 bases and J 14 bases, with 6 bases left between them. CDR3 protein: CASSGQSLHF. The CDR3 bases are TGTGCCAGCAGTGGACAGTCCCTCCACTTT.

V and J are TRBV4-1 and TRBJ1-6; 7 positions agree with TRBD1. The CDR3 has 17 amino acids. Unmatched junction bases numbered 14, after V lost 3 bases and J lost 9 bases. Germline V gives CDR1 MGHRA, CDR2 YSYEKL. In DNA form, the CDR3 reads TGCGCCAGCAGCCAGAGCGTAACGGGACAGTACTCTTCACCCCTCCACTTT. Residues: CASSQSVTGQYSSPLHF.

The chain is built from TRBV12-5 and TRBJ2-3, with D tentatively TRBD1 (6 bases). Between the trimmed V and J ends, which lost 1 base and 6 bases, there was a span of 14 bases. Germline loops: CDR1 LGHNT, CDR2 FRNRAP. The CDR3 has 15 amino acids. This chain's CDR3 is CASGLGTTGADTQYF. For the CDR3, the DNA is TGTGCTAGTGGTTTGGGAACGACAGGAGCTGATACGCAGTATTTT.

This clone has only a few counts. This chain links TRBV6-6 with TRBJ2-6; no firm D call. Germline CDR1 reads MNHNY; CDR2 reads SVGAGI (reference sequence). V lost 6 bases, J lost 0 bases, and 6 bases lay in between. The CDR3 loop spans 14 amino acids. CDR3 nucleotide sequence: TGTGCCAGCAGCCGTTTCTCTGGGGCCAACGTCCTGACTTTC. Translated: CASSRFSGANVLTF.

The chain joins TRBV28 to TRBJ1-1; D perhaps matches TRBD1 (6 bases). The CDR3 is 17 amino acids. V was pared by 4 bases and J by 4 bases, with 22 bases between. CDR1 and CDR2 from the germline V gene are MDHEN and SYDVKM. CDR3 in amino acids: CASSYPSTGIVSTEAFF. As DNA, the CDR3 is TGTGCCAGCAGTTACCCTTCGACAGGAATAGTGAGCACTGAAGCTTTCTTT.

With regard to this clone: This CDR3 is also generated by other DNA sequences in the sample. The CDR3 is CASSLTGGVAITDTQYF. The DNA for the CDR3 is TGTGCCAGCAGCTTAACGGGCGGGGTGGCCATCACAGATACGCAGTATTTT. This sequence joins TRBV7-2 and TRBJ2-3, with D possibly being TRBD2 (6 bases). CDR1 SGHTA and CDR2 FQGNSA come from the germline V gene. V shed 2 bases and J shed 2 bases, with 17 bases lying between them. The CDR3 has 17 amino acids.

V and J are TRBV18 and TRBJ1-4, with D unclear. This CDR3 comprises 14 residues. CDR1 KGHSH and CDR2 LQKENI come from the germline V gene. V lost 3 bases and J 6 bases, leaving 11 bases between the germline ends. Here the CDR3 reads CASSPPGNDEKLFF. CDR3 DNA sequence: TGTGCCAGCTCACCCCCGGGAAACGATGAAAAACTGTTTTTT.